The present T cell receptor (beta chain) was sequenced within a study of shared clonotypes between healthy human individuals (dated by TCRdb to about 2020). Broadly, across the study: Three men and a couple of women, aged 18 to 49 years, made up the cohort. For each donor, CD4 naive and CD4 memory were each given three plates, CD8 naive was given two plates, and CD8 memory was given one plate. Blood TCR repertoires of five healthy adults were deeply sequenced to estimate repertoire size and the extent of clonotype sharing between individuals. To increase sequencing depth and limit assay-specific biases, different laboratories used diverse techniques to prepare libraries and sequence TCR repertoires. Between about 0.8 and 9 billion PBMCs per donor were obtained by leukapheresis.

According to the germline V gene, CDR1 reads SGHRS and CDR2 reads YFSETQ. From cysteine to phenylalanine, the CDR3 is 15 amino acids long. Of the read, only the CDR3 DNA is kept; its 45 bases are in frame from base 1. Trimming at the junction amounts to 0 bases on V and 0 bases on J, and the germline ends lie 7 bases apart. The donors were healthy, HIV-negative adults who had no recently reported acute infections or vaccinations. Only Caucasian adults living in Nashville, Tennessee, USA were represented among the donors. CD4+ T cells were enriched by magnetic negative selection; naive cells were then positively selected on CD45RA, and the negative fraction formed the memory subset. After blood collection by leukapheresis, PBMCs were isolated using Ficoll-Histopaque density gradient centrifugation and then cryopreserved in the vapor phase of liquid nitrogen. Purity and quantity of every magnetically sorted T cell population were checked by analytical flow cytometry. Each sorted fraction had its genomic DNA isolated and then quantified by UV absorbance on a Nanodrop 2000c.

About this clone: The antigen it recognizes is unknown. Base-call qualities are not available, and no considerably larger clone is one nucleotide away. The same CDR3 can be traced to other DNA sequences in this sample.

TCR CDR3 regions were amplified from genomic DNA by multiplex PCR using the deep immunoSEQ assay. Extracted genomic DNA from each cell subset was spread evenly across all wells of several immunoSEQ 96-well plates, with each plate serving as a replicate. Each replicate PCR for sorted subsets received approximately 200 ng genomic DNA, equal to roughly 29,000 T cell genomes. Purified libraries were measured with a Qubit 3.0 fluorometer, size-checked on a Bioanalyzer 2100, and measured again with the KAPA Library Quantification kit. Each immunoSEQ 96-well plate was sequenced on its own single-read 150-cycle Illumina NextSeq 550 flow cell. The study's processing was this. Because only junctional sequences without quality scores were contained in the immunoSEQ output, filtering matching that applied to full-length reads could not be performed. To assign V/J genes and CDR3, sequences were annotated against IMGT germline references using PyIR, a Python wrapper for IgBLAST v1.9. Reads with weak V/J assignments (E-value above 1e-6), missing CDR3, stop codons, out-of-frame junctions, or ambiguous translated residues were removed. A V3J clonotype was defined by an identical inferred V gene, J gene, and CDR3 amino acid sequence. The percentage overlap between two repertoires was calculated by dividing the number of shared unique clonotypes by the size of the smaller repertoire. Richness of each repertoire was evaluated using RTK rarefaction, the Chao1 estimator, and Recon v2.1 estimates of unobserved clonotypes. Generation probabilities for all TCRbeta clonotypes obtained by the gDNA method from a handful of donors were computed using OLGA. TCRdb provides this immuneACCESS table in a form limited to in-frame rearrangements. Some clones are lacking; in checked studies, under half of them reflect an unresolved V gene, and why the rest are absent is not known. V and J calls plus clone size are reproduced from that table; the DNA served to infer D and trimming. The sample table shows about 2 million clones, and 85% to 95% are seen once. Of the sample, about 0.13% falls within the top ten clones.

What the work shows at the level of the full study, not this receptor alone: Roughly 5.2% of naive CD4, more than 3% of naive CD8, around 2.3% of memory CD4, and roughly 0.4% of memory CD8 clonotypes were shared across a few donors. Because the study included a small number of donors, the genetic and exposure-history diversity represented was limited. Based on pairwise subsampling, the degree of clonotype sharing among donors was expected to be affected by sequencing depth. Naive subsets generally had larger estimated clonotype richness than memory subsets. Compared with non-shared clonotypes, the clonotypes found in all four sorted-subset donors had higher generation probabilities. Sampling was limited to blood, and TCR repertoires in tissue likely differ from TCR repertoires in blood. Rarefaction of sorted-subset datasets indicated incomplete sequencing despite the large sequencing depth.

The receptor's source is a young man in good health. The sequenced sample was naive CD4+ T cells sorted from blood. The cell subset or site label, as the study defines it: CD45RA+ positively selected. Recombination linked TRBV5-1 to TRBJ2-1; tentative D gene TRBD1, with 6 bases matching. The CDR3 here reads CASSLAGDSYNEQFF. The nucleotide sequence reads TGCGCCAGCAGCTTGGCAGGGGACTCCTACAATGAGCAGTTCTTC.